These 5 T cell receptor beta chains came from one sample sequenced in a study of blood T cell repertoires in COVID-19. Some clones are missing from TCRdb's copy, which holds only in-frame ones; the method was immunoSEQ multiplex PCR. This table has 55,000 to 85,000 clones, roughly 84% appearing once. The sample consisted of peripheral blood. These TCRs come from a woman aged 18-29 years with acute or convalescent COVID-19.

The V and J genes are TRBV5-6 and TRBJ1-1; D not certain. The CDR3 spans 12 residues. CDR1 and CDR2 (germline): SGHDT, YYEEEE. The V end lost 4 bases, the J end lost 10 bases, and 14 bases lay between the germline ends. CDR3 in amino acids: CASSVTAEGAFF. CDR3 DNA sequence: TGTGCCAGCAGCGTAACAGCCGAGGGAGCTTTCTTT.

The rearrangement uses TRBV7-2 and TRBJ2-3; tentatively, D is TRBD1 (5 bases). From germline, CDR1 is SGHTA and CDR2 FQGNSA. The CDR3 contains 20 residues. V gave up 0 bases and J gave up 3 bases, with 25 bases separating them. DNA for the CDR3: TGTGCCAGCAGCTTAGCTTATGGAGAAGCTCCCCCAGGGCCTACAGATACGCAGTATTTT. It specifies CASSLAYGEAPPGPTDTQYF.

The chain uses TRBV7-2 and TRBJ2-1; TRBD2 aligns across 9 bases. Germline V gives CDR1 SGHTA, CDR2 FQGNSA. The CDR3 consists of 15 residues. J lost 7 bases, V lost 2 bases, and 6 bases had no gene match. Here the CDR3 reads CASSLSGTSRNEQFF. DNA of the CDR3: TGTGCCAGCAGCTTATCCGGGACTAGCAGAAATGAGCAGTTCTTC.

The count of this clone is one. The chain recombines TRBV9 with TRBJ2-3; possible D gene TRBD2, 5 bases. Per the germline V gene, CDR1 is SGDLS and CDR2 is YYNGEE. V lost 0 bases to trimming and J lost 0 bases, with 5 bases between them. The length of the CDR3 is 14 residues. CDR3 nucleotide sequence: TGTGCCAGCAGCGTAGGGGAGAGCACAGATACGCAGTATTTT. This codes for CASSVGESTDTQYF.

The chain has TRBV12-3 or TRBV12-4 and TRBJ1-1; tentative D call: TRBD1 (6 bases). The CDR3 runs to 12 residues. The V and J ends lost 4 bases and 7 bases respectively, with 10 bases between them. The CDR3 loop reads CASSSGGFEAFF. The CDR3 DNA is TGTGCCAGCAGTTCTGGGGGCTTTGAAGCTTTCTTT.